This TCR beta chain was retrieved from a study of T cell responses to AZD1222 COVID-19 vaccine. The table came from immunoSEQ multiplex PCR; TCRdb's copy has only in-frame clones and leaves some out. The repertoire holds some 190,000 clones, with around 87% as singletons. Details on this clone: Antigen: not known.

CDR3 size: 16 residues. CDR1 and CDR2 from the germline V gene are SNHLY and FYNNEI. Trimming cost V 0 bases and J 4 bases; bases outside gene matches: 7. Whole-study results and caveats: Within unmutated variant regions lay the reported targets of nearly half of spike-specific TCRs. With two AZD1222 doses given, Spike-specific TCR breadth and depth both rose. Spike-wide coverage was observed for vaccine-associated CD4 TCRs, with dominant responses at 160-218 and 743-854. Females outnumbered males among donors, who were mostly white British; clonal diversity was possibly underestimated.

The sample consisted of peripheral blood, taken on day 0 of AZD1222 vaccination. The clonotype was recovered from an adult in good health. The chain uses TRBV2 and TRBJ2-7, with 9 bases fitting TRBD2. The CDR3 region has the DNA TGTGCCAGCAGTGAAGCGTCTAGCGGGGAGTTATACGAGCAGTACTTC. It codes for CASSEASSGELYEQYF.